This T cell receptor beta chain was sequenced in a study of cytomegalovirus exposure and HLA in healthy donors (dated by TCRdb to 2016 to 2017). A note on the overall study: According to a later analysis, the 120 or so validation repertoires were produced on the same platform as the 666 repertoires of the first cohort. High-throughput TCR immunosequencing, statistical association of individual TCRs with disease status, and machine learning were combined to predict cytomegalovirus infection status. A separate validation cohort of over a hundred different subjects was used in addition to the roughly 700-subject first cohort. The study was designed to test whether signatures of past pathogen exposure could be identified by cataloging public T cell receptors.

In regard to this clone: Its antigen is still unknown. Base qualities are not provided; no much larger clone lies one nucleotide away.

The library was produced with the immunoSEQ multiplex PCR assay. As for the original processing: A statistical classification framework was developed to diagnose cytomegalovirus status using the catalog of TCR beta chain sequences. In TCRdb, the immuneACCESS table is reduced to in-frame sequences with V and J assigned. These tables do not hold every clone; where another copy was compared, an unresolved V gene accounts for under half, and the others remain unexplained. Clonal size and the V and J genes are those of that table, whereas D and trimming came from the DNA. This sample gives 250,000 or so clones in total; roughly 87% of them show up just once. The ten largest clones capture about 12% of the sample. Results and caveats for the whole study, not just this receptor: Three of the identified cytomegalovirus-associated TCR beta chains were confirmed in vitro to be specific for cytomegalovirus antigens. It was suggested by the authors that the approach could potentially be generalized to other disease states and immunological phenotypes. Across donors, most TCR sequences were observed very rarely, whereas some public TCRs were present in many individuals. A later analysis found that TCRs clustered in the first cohort also tended to co-occur in the 120 validation repertoires, with approximately 95% of cluster scores above 0. The validation cohort had no HLA typing available for a later analysis, so co-occurrence within that cohort was assessed over all 120 or so repertoires. A total of around 150 TCR beta chains were listed by the study as associated with cytomegalovirus. The classifier was reported to diagnose cytomegalovirus status with high specificity and sensitivity in both the original and validation cohorts.

The donors were included in the validation cohort of roughly 130 subjects, a group kept apart from the roughly 700-subject first cohort. V and J lose 2 bases and 6 bases, and a span of 10 bases separates them. The CDR1 and CDR2 encoded by the germline V gene (reference sequence) are GTSNPN and SVGIG. The CDR3 runs 12 amino acids, cysteine and phenylalanine included. The sequence is cut down to CDR3 DNA, 36 bases in frame from base 1. The sample taken for sequencing was PBMCs. Recombination joined TRBV30 with TRBJ1-2; the best D guess is TRBD1, with 5 bases matching. The TCR comes from a man aged 18 to 35 in good health and CMV-seropositive. The CDR3 region: CAWSSGTNGYTF. The nucleotides are TGTGCCTGGAGTTCCGGGACGAATGGCTACACCTTC.